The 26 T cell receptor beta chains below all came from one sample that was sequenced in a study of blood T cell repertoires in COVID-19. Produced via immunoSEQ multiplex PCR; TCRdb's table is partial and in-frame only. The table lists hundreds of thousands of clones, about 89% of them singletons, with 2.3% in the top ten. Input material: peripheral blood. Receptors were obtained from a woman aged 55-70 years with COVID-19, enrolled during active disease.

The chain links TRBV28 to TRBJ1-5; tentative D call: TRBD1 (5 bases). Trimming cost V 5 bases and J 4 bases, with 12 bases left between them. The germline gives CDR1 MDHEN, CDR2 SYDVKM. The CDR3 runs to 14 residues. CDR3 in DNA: TGTGCCAGCAGTGAGGGGAGGGAGAATCAGCCCCAGCATTTT. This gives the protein CASSEGRENQPQHF.

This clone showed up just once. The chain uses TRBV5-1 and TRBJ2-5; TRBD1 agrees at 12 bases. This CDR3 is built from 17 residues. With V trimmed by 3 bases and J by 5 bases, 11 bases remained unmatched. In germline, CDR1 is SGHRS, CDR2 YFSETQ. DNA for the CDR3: TGCGCCAGCAGCTCCTTTCCCGGGACAGGGGGCGGGGAGACCCAGTACTTC. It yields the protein CASSSFPGTGGGETQYF.

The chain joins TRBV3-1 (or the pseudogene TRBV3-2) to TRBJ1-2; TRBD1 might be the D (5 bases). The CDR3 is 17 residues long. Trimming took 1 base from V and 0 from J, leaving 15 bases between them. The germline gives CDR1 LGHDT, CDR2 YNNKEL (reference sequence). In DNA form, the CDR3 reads TGTGCCAGCAGCCAAGTTAGGGGCGGCCTGGCTAACTATGGCTACACCTTC. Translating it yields CASSQVRGGLANYGYTF.

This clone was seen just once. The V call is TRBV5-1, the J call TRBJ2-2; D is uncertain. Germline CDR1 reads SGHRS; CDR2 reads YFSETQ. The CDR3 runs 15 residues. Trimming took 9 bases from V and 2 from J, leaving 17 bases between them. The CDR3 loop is CATRSGPVNTGELFF. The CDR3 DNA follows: TGCGCCACCAGATCGGGTCCTGTTAACACCGGGGAGCTGTTTTTT.

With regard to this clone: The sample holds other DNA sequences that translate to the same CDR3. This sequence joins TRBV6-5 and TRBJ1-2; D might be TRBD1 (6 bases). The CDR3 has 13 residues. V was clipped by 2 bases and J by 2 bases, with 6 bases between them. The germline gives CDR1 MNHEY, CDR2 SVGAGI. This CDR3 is CASSYQGNYGYTF. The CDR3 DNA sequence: TGTGCCAGCAGTTACCAGGGGAACTATGGCTACACCTTC.

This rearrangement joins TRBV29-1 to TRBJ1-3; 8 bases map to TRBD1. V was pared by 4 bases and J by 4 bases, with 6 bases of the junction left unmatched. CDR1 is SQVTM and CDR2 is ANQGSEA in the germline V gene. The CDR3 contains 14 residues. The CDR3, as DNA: TGCAGCGTTGGCACAGGGGGGAGGGGAAACACCATATATTTT. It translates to CSVGTGGRGNTIYF.

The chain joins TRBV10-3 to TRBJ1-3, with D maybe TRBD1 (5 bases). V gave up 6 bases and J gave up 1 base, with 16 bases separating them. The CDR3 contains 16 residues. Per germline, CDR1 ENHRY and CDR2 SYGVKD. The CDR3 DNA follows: TGTGCCATCAGAGGACATGACCTATCTTCTGGAAACACCATATATTTT. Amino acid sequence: CAIRGHDLSSGNTIYF.

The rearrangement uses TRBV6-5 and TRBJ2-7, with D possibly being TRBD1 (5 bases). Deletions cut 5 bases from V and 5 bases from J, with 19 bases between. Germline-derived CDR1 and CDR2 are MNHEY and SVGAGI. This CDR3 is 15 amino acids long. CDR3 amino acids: CASSPHQTARDEQYF. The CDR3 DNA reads TGTGCCAGCAGTCCGCACCAGACGGCCAGGGACGAGCAGTACTTC.

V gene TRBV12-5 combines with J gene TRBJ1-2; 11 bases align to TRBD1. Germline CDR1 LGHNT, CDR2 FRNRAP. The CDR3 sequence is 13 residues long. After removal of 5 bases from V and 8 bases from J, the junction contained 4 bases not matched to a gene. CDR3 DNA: TGTGCTAGTGGTGTGGACAGGGGGCGAGGCTACACCTTC. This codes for CASGVDRGRGYTF.

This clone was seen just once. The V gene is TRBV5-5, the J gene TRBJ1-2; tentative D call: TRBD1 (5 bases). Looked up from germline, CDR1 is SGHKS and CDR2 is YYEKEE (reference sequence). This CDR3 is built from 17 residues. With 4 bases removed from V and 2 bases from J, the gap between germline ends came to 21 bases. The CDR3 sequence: CASSPKWDSLGNYGYTF. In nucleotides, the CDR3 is TGTGCCAGCAGCCCGAAGTGGGACTCTTTAGGGAACTATGGCTACACCTTC. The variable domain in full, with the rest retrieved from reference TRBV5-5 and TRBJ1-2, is DAGVTQSPTHLIKTRGQQVTLRCSPISGHKSVSWYQQVLGQGPQFIFQYYEKEERGRGNFPDRFSARQFPNYSSELNVNALLLGDSALYLCASSPKWDSLGNYGYTFGSGTRLTVV.

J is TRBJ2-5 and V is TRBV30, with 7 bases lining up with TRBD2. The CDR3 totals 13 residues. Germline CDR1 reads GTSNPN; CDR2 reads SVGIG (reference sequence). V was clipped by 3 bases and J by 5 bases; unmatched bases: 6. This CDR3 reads CAWSSTSVETQYF. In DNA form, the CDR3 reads TGTGCCTGGAGCTCAACTAGCGTCGAGACCCAGTACTTC.

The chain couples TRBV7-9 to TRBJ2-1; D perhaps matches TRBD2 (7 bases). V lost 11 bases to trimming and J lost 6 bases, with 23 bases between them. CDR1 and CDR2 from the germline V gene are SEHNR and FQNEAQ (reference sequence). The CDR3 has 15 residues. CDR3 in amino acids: CAGSPRGAISNEQFF. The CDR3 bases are TGTGCCGGATCCCCCCGGGGGGCGATTTCCAATGAGCAGTTCTTC.

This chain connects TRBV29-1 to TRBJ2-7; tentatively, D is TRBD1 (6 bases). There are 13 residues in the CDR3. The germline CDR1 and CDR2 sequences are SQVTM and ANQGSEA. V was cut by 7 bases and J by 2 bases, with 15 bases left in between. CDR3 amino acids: CSALAQGTYEQYF. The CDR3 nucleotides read TGCAGCGCCCTCGCACAGGGAACCTACGAGCAGTACTTC.

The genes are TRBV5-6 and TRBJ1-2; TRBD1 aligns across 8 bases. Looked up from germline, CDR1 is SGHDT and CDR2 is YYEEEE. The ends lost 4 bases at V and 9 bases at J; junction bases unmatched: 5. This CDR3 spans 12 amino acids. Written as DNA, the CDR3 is TGTGCCAGCAGCCCGACAGGGGCGAGCTACACCTTC. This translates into CASSPTGASYTF.

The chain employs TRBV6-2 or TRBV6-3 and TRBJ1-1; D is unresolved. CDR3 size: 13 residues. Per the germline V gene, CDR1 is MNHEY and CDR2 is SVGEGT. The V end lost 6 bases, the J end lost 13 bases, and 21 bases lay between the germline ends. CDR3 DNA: TGTGCCAGCAGCCCCATCCAGAGGAGAATGGTTTTCTTT. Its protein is CASSPIQRRMVFF.

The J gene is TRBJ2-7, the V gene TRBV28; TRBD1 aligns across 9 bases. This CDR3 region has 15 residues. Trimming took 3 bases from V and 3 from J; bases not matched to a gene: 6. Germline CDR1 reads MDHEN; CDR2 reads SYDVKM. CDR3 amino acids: CASSFAGQGVYEQYF. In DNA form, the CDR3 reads TGTGCCAGCAGTTTCGCGGGACAGGGTGTCTACGAGCAGTACTTC.

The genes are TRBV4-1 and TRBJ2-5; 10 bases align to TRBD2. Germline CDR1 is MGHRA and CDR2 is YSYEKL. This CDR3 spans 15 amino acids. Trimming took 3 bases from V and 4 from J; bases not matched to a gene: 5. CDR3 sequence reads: CASSQGLANGETQYF. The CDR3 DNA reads TGCGCCAGCAGCCAGGGACTAGCGAACGGAGAGACCCAGTACTTC.

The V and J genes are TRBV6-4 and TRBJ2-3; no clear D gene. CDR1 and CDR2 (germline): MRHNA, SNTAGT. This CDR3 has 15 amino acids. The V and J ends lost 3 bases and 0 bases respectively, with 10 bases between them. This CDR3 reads CASSDRYSSTDTQYF. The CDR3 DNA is TGTGCCAGCAGTGATCGTTATTCTAGCACAGATACGCAGTATTTT.

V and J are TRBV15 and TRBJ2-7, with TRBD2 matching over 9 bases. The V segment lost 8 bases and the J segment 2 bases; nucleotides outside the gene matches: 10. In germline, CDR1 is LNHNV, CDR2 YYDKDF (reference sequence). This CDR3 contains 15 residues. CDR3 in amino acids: CATDQTLAGTYEQYF. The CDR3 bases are TGTGCCACCGACCAGACTCTAGCGGGAACCTACGAGCAGTACTTC.

The DNA for the CDR3 is TGCAGCGTGTTCTTTCCCTCGGCCGGCAGGGTCTTGACTGAAGCTTTCTTT. Its translation: CSVFFPSAGRVLTEAFF. This rearrangement joins TRBV29-1 to TRBJ1-1; tentative D call: TRBD1 (5 bases). The CDR3 has 17 residues. Germline CDR1 is SQVTM and CDR2 is ANQGSEA. Trimming shortened V by 6 bases and J by 5 bases, and 28 bases separated the two germline ends.

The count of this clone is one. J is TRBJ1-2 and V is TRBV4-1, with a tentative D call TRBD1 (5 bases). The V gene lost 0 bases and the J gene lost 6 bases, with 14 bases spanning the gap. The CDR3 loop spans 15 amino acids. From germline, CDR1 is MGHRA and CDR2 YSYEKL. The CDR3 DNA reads TGCGCCAGCAGCCAAGACGCGACAGATCAGCATGGCTACACCTTC. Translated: CASSQDATDQHGYTF.

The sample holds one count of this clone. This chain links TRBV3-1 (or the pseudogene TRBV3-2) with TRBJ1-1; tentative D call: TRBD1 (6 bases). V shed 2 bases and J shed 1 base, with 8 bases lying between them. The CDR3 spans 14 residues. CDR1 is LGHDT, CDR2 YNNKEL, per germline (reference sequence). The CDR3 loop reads CASSQQQGNTEAFF. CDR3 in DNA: TGTGCCAGCAGCCAACAACAGGGGAACACTGAAGCTTTCTTT.

This CDR3 reads CASSENPRGSYGYTF. The CDR3 DNA is TGTGCCAGCAGTGAAAATCCTCGAGGATCCTATGGCTACACCTTC. V is TRBV6-1 and J is TRBJ1-2; D unresolved. From germline, CDR1 is MNHNS and CDR2 SASEGT. V shed 2 bases and J shed 4 bases, with 14 bases lying between them. This CDR3 spans 15 amino acids.

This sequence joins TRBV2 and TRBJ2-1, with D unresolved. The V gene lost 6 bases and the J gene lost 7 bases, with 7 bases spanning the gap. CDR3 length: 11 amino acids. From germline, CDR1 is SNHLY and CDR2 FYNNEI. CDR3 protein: CASSYSNEQFF. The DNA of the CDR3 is TGTGCCAGCAGCTACAGTAATGAGCAGTTCTTC.

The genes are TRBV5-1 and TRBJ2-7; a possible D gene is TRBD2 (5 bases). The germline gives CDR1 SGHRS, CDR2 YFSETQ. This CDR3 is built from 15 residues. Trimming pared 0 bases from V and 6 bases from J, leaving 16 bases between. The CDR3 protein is CASSLDFPGSAEQYF. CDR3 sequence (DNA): TGCGCCAGCAGCTTGGACTTTCCGGGGTCGGCCGAGCAGTACTTC.

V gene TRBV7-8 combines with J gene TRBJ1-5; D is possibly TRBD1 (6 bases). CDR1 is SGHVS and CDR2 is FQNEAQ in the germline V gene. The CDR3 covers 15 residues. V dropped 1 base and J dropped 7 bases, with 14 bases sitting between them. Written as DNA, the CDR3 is TGTGCCAGCAGCTTAGGAAGGGGGGGTAGGCAGCCCCAGCATTTT. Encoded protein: CASSLGRGGRQPQHF. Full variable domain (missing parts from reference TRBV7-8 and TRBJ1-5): GAGVSQSPRYKVAKRGQDVALRCDPISGHVSLFWYQQALGQGPEFLTYFQNEAQLDKSGLPSDRFFAERPEGSVSTLKIQRTQQEDSAVYLCASSLGRGGRQPQHFGDGTRLSIL.